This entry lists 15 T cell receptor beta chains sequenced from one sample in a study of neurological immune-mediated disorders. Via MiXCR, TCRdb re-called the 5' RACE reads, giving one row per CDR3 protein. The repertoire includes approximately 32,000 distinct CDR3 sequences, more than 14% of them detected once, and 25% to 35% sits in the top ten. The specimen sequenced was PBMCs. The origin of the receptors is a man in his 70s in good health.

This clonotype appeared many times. The CDR3 region has the DNA TGTGCCAGCAGTTCCGGGGGCAATGAGCAGTTCTTC. Translating gives CASSSGGNEQFF. The rearrangement uses TRBV12-3 or TRBV12-4 and TRBJ2-1; D is perhaps TRBD2 (6 bases). The CDR3 has 12 residues. V lost 4 bases and J 6 bases, leaving 7 bases between the germline ends.

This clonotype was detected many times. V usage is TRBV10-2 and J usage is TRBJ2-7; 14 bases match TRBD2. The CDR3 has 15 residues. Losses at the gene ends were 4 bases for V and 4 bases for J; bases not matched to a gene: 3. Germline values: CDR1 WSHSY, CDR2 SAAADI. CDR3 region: CASSGLAGGPYEQYF. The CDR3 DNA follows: TGCGCCAGCAGTGGACTAGCGGGGGGGCCATACGAGCAGTACTTC.

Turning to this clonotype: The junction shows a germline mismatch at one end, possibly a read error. Here the CDR3 reads CASSFEVNTDAFF. The CDR3 DNA reads as TGTGCCAGCAGCTTCGAGGTTAACACTGACGCTTTCTTT. The chain couples TRBV7-8 to TRBJ1-1; no clear D gene. Germline CDR1 and CDR2: SGHVS and FQNEAQ. The CDR3 runs 13 residues.

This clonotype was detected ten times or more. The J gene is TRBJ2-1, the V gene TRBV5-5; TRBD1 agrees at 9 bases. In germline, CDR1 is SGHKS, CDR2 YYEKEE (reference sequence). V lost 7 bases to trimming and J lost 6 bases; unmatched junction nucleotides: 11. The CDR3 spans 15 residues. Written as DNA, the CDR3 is TGTGCCAGCTCCTATTCCGGGACAGGGATCAATGAGCAGTTCTTC. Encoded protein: CASSYSGTGINEQFF.

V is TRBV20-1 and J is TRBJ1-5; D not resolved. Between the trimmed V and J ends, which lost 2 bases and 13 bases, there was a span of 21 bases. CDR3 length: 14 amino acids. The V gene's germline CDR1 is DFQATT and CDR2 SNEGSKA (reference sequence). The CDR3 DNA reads TGCAGTGCTAGACCCCCGGGCAGCCGAAATCAGCAGCATTTT. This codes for CSARPPGSRNQQHF.

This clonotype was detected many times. CDR3 in DNA: TGTGCCAGCAGTTCGGCCGGGTTCGCCTACGAGCAGTACTTC. Its translation is CASSSAGFAYEQYF. The chain couples TRBV12-3 or TRBV12-4 to TRBJ2-7; D ambiguous. The CDR3 consists of 14 residues. V lost 4 bases, J lost 2 bases, and 12 bases lay in between.

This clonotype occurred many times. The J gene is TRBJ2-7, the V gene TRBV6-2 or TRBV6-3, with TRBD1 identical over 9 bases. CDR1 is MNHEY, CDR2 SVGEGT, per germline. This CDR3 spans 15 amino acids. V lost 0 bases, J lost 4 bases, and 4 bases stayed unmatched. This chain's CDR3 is CASSYSVTGGYEQYF. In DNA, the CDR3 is TGTGCCAGCAGTTACTCGGTGACAGGGGGTTACGAGCAGTACTTC.

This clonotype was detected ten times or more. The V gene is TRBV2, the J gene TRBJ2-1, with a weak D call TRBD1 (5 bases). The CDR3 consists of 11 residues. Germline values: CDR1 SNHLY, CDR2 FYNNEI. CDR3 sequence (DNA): TGTGTCTCACGACAGTACAATGAGCAGTTCTTC. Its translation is CVSRQYNEQFF.

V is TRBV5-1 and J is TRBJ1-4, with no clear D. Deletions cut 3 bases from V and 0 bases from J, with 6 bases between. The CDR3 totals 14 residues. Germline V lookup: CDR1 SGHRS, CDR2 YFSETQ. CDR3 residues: CASSSAATNEKLFF. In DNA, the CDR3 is TGCGCCAGCAGCTCGGCGGCAACTAATGAAAAACTGTTTTTT.

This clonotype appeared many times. CDR3: CASSAAPGGPGANVLTF. Here the CDR3 DNA reads TGTGCCAGCAGCGCCGCACCAGGGGGCCCTGGGGCCAACGTCCTGACTTTC. This chain connects TRBV21-1 to TRBJ2-6; TRBD1, as called in the table, went unchecked against the DNA. TRBV21-1 is termed a pseudogene. The CDR3 extends over 17 amino acids.

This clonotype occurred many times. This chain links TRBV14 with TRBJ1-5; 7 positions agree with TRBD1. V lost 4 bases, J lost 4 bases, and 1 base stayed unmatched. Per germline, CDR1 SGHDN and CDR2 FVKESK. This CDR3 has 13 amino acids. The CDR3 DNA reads TGTGCCAGCAGCCCGACAGGGAATCAGCCCCAGCATTTT. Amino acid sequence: CASSPTGNQPQHF.

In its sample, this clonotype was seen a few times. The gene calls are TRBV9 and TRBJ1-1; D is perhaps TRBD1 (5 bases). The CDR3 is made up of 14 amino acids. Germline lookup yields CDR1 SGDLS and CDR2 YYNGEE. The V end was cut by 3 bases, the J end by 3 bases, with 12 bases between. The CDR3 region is CASSATDSHTEAFF. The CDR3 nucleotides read TGTGCCAGCAGCGCAACCGACAGTCACACTGAAGCTTTCTTT.

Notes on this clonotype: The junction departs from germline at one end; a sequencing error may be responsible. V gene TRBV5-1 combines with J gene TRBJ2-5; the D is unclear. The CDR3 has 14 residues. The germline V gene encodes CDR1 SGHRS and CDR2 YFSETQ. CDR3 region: CASSLLLQLETQYF. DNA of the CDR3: TGCGCCAGCAGCTTATTACTGCAGCTAGAGACGCAGTACTTC.

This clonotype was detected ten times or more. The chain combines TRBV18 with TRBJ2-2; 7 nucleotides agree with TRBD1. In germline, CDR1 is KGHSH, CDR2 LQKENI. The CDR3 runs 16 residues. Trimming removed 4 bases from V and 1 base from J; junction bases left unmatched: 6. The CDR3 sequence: CASSLNGQENTGELFF. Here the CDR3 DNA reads TGTGCCAGCTCACTAAACGGACAGGAGAACACCGGGGAGCTGTTTTTT.

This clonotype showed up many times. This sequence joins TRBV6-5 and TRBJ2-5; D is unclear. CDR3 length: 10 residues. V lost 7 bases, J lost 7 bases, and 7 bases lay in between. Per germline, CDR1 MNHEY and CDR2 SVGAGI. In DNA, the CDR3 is TGTGCCAGCAACCCGCCGACCCAGTACTTC. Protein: CASNPPTQYF.